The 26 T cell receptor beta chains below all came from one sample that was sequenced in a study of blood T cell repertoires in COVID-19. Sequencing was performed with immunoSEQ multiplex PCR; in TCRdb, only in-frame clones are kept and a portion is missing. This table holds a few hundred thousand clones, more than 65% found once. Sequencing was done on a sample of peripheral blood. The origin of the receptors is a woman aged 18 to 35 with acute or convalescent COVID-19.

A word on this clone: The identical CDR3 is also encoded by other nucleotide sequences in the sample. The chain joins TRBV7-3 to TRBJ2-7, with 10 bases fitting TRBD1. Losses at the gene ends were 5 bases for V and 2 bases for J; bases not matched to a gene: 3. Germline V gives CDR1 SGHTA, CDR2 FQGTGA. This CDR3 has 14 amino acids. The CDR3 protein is CASSPGQGAYEQYF. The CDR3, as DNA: TGTGCCAGCAGCCCCGGACAGGGGGCCTACGAGCAGTACTTC. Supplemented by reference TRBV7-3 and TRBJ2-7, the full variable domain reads GAGVSQTPSNKVTEKGKYVELRCDPISGHTALYWYRQSLGQGPEFLIYFQGTGAADDSGLPNDRFFAVRPEGSVSTLKIQRTERGDSAVYLCASSPGQGAYEQYFGPGTRLTVT.

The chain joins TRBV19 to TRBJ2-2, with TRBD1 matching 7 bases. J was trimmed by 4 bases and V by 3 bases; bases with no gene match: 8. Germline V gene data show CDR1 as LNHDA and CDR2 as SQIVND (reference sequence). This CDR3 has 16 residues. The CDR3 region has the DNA TGTGCCAGTAGTATTCGACAGGGTCTCCGCACCGGGGAGCTGTTTTTT. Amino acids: CASSIRQGLRTGELFF.

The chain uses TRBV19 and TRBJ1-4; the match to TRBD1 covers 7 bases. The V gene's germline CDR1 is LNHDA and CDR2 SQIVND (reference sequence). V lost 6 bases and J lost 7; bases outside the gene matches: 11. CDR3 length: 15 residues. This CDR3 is CASSRLGTEFEKLFF. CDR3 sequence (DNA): TGTGCCAGTAGCAGACTCGGGACAGAATTTGAAAAACTGTTTTTT.

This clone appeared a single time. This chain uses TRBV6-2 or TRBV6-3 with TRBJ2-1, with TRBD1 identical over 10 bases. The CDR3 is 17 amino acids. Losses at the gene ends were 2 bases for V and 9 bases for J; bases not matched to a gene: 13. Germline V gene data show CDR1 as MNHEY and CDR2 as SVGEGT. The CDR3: CASSYNRVGQGPSEQFF. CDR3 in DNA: TGTGCCAGCAGTTACAACCGGGTGGGACAGGGGCCGAGTGAGCAGTTCTTC.

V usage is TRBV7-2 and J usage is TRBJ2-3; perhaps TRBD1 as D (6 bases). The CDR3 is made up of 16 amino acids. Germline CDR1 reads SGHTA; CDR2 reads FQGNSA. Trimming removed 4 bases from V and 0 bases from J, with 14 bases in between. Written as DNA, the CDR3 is TGTGCCAGCAGCTCCTCCCAGGGGCCCAGCACAGATACGCAGTATTTT. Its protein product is CASSSSQGPSTDTQYF.

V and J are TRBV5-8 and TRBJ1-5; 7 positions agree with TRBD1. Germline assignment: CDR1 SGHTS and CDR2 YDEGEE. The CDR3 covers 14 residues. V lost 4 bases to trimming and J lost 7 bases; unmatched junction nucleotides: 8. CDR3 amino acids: CASSPTGIRQPQHF. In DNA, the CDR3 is TGTGCCAGCAGCCCGACAGGGATCAGACAGCCCCAGCATTTT.

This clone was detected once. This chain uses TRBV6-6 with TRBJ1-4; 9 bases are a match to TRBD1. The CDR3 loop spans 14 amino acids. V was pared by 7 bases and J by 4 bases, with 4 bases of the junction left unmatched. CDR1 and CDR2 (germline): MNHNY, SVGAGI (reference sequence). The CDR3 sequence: CASTVGQGNEKLFF. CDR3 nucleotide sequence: TGTGCCAGCACCGTGGGACAGGGTAATGAAAAACTGTTTTTT.

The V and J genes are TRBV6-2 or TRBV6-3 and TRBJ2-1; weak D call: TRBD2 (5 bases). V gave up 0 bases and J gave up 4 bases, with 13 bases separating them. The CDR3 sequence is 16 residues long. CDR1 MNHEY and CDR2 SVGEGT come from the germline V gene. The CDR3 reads CASSYSMREQYNEQFF. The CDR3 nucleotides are TGTGCCAGCAGTTACTCGATGAGGGAGCAATACAATGAGCAGTTCTTC.

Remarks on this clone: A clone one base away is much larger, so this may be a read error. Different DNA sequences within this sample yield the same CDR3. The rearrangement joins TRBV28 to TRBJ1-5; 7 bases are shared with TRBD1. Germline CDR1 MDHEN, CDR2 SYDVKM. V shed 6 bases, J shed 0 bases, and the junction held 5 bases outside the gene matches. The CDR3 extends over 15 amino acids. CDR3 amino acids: CASRRDSPSNQPQHF. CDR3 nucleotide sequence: TGTGCCAGCAGGAGGGACAGTCCTAGCAATCAGCCCCAGCATTTT. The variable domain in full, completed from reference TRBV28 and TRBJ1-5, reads DVKVTQSSRYLVKRTGEKVFLECVQDMDHENMFWYRQDPGLGLRLIYFSYDVKMKEKGDIPEGYSVSREKKERFSLILESASTNQTSMYLCASRRDSPSNQPQHFGDGTRLSIL.

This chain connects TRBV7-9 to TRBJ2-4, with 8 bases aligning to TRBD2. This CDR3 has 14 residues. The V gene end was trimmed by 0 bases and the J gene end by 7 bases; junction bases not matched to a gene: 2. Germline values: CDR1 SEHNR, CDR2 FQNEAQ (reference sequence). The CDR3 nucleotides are TGTGCCAGCAGCTTAGCAGGCGGGGGGAACATTCAGTACTTC. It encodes CASSLAGGGNIQYF.

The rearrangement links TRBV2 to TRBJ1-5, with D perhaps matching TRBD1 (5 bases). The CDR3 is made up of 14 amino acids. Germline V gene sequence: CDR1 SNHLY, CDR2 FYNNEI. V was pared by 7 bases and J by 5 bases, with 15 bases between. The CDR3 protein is CASTPEKGYQPQHF. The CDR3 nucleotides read TGTGCCAGCACCCCGGAGAAGGGGTATCAGCCCCAGCATTTT.

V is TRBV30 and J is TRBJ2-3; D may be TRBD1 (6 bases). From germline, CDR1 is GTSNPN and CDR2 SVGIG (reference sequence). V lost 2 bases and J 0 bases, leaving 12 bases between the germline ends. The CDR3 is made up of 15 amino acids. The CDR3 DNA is TGTGCCTGGAGTTTTGACAGGCCAAGCACAGATACGCAGTATTTT. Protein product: CAWSFDRPSTDTQYF.

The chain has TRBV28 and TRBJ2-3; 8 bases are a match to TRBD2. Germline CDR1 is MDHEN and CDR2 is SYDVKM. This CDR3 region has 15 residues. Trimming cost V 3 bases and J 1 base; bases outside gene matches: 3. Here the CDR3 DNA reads TGTGCCAGCAGTTTGTTGACTAGCGGCACAGATACGCAGTATTTT. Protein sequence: CASSLLTSGTDTQYF.

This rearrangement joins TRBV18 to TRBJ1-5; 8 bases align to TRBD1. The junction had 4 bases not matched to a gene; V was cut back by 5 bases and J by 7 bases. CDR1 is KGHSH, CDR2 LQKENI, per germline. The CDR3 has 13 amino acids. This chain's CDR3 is CASSSTGAQPQHF. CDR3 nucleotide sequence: TGTGCCAGCTCATCGACAGGGGCGCAGCCCCAGCATTTT.

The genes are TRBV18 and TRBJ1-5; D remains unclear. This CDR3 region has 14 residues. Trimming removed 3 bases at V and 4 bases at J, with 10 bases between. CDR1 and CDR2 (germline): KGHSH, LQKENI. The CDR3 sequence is CASSPSYSNQPQHF. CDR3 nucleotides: TGTGCCAGCTCACCGTCCTACAGTAATCAGCCCCAGCATTTT.

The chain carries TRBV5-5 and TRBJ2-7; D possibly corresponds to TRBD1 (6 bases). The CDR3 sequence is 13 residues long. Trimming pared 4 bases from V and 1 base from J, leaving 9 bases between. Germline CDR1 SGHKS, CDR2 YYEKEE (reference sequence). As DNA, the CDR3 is TGTGCCAGCAGCGGGACATTTTCCTACGAGCAGTACTTC. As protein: CASSGTFSYEQYF.

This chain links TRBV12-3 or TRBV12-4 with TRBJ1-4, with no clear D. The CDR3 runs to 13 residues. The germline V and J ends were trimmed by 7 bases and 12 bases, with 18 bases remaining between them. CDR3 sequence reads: CASTLVGSEELFF. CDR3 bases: TGTGCCAGCACCCTCGTTGGGAGTGAGGAACTGTTTTTT.

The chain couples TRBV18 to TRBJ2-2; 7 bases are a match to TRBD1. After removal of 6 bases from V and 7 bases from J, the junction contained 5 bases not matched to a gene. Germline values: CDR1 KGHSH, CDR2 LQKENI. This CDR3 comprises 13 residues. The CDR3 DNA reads TGTGCCAGCTCGTTGACAGGGATCGGGGAGCTGTTTTTT. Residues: CASSLTGIGELFF.

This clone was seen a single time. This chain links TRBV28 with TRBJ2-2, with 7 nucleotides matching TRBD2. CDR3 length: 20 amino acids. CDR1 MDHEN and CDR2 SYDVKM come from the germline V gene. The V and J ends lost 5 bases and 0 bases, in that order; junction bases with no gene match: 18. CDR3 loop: CASSPPTGLAGLTNTGELFF. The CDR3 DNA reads TGTGCCAGCAGTCCACCCACGGGACTGGCGGGACTAACGAACACCGGGGAGCTGTTTTTT.

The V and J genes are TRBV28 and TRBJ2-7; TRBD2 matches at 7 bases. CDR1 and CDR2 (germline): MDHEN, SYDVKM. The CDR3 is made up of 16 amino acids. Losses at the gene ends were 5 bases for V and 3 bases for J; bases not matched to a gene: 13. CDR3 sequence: CASSPSTSSSGYEQYF. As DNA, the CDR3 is TGTGCCAGCAGTCCATCGACTAGCTCCTCTGGCTACGAGCAGTACTTC.

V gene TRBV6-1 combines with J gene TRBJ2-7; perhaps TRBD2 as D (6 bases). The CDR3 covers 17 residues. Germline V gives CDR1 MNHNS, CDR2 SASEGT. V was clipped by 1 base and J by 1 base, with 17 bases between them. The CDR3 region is CASSEGLGGPISYEQYF. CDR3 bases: TGTGCCAGCAGTGAAGGCTTAGGAGGGCCGATTTCCTACGAGCAGTACTTC.

For the CDR3, the DNA is TGTGCCAGTAGTACCCGAGGCCCGGGGTTGAGCCAGCCCCAGCATTTT. Its translation is CASSTRGPGLSQPQHF. The V and J genes are TRBV19 and TRBJ1-5; D is uncertain. The CDR3 covers 16 residues. V gave up 4 bases and J gave up 7 bases, with 20 bases separating them. In germline, CDR1 is LNHDA, CDR2 SQIVND (reference sequence).

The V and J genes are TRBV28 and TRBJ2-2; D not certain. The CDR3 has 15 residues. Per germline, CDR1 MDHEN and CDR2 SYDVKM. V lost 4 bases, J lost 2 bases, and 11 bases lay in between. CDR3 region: CASSSPRGNTGELFF. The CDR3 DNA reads TGTGCCAGCAGTTCGCCTCGAGGAAACACCGGGGAGCTGTTTTTT.

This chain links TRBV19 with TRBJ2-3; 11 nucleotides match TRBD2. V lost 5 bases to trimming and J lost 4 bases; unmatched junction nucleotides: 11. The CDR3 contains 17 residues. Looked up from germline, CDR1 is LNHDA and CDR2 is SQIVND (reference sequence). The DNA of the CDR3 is TGTGCCAGTAGTCGCCAGTTGTTAGCGGGGGGGGCAGATACGCAGTATTTT. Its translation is CASSRQLLAGGADTQYF.

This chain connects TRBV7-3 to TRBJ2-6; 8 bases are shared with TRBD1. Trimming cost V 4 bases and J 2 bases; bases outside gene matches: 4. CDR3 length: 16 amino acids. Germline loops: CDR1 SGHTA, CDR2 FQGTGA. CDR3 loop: CASSSRRGPGANVLTF. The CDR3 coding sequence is TGTGCCAGCAGCTCCCGCAGGGGGCCTGGGGCCAACGTCCTGACTTTC.

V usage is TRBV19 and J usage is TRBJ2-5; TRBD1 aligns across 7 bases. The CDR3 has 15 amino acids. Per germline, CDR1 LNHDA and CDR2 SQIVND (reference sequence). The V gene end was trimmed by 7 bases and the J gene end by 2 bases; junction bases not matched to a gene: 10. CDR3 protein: CASTVGTASQETQYF. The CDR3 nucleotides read TGTGCCAGTACCGTCGGGACAGCTAGTCAAGAGACCCAGTACTTC.